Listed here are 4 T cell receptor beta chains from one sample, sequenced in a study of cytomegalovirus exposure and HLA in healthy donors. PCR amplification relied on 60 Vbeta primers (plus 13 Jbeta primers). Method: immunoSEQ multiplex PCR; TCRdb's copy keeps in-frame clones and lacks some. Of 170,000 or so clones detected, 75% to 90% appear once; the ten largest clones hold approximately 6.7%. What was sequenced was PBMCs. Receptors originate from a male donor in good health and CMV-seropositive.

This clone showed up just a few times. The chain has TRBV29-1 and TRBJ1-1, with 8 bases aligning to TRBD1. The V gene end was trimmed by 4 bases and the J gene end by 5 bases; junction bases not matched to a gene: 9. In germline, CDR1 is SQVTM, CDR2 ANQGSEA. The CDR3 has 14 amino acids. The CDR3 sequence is CSVVRGQGETEAFF. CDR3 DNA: TGCAGCGTTGTAAGAGGACAGGGCGAGACTGAAGCTTTCTTT. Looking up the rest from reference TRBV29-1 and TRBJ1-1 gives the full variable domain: SAVISQKPSRDICQRGTSLTIQCQVDSQVTMMFWYRQQPGQSLTLIATANQGSEATYESGFVIDKFPISRPNLTFSTLTVSNMSPEDSSIYLCSVVRGQGETEAFFGQGTRLTVV.

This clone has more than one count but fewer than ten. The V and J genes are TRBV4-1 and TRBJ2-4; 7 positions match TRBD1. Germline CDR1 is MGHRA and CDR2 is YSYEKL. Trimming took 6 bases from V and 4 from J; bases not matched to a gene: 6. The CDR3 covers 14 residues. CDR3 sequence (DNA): TGCGCCAGCAGGGGAAGGACAGGAAAAAACATTCAGTACTTC. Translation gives CASRGRTGKNIQYF.

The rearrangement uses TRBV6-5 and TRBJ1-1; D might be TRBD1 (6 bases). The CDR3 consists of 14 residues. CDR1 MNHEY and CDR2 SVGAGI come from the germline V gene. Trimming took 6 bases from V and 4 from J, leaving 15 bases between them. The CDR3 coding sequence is TGTGCCAGCAGGACCACAGGGTCCCCCACTGAAGCTTTCTTT. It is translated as CASRTTGSPTEAFF.

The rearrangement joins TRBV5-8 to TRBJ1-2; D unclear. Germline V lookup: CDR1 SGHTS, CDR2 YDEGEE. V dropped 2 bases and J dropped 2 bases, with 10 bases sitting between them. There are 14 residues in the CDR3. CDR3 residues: CASSLREVNYGYTF. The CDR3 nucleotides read TGTGCCAGCAGCTTAAGGGAGGTAAACTATGGCTACACCTTC.